The rows below give T cell receptor beta chains drawn from one sample of a study of CD8+CD57+ T cells in acquired aplastic anemia. One entry per CDR3 protein, called by TCRdb with MiXCR from the reads. Altogether 400,000 to 450,000 distinct CDR3 sequences are present, about two thirds being singletons, with the ten largest covering 4%. What was sequenced was sorted CD4+, CD8+, or CD8+CD57+ T cells (not recorded which) from PBMCs. The receptors originated from a human donor in good health, serving as a control. CDR3s include the opening cysteine and the closing phenylalanine or tryptophan. The D gene is left open where the match is weak. Expanded clones are given a class, and other clones once, few, many or no size at all.

CDR3nt,CDR3aa,abundance,d_gene,j_gene,v_gene
TGCAGTGCTAGTTGGACAGCGTATGAGCCGTACTTC,CSASWTAYEPYF,NA,NA,TRBJ2-7,TRBV20-1
TGTGCCAGCAGTGGAGGGGATGGACAGCCCCAGCATTTT,CASSGGDGQPQHF,many,NA,TRBJ1-5,TRBV6-4
TGTGCCAGCAGCCAGGGCAGACAGGGCTTCTACGTGCAGCAGCATTTT,CASSQGRQGFYVQQHF,NA,TRBD1,TRBJ1-5,TRBV7-9
TGCGCCAGCATCTGGGACGGGGAGCTGTTGATCTATGGCTACACCTTC,CASIWDGELLIYGYTF,NA,NA,TRBJ1-2,TRBV5-1
TGTGCCAGCAGCGGGGGAAGTCAGCCCCAGCATTTT,CASSGGSQPQHF,NA,NA,TRBJ1-5,TRBV2
TGTGCCAGCAGCTCACCGACTAGAGGGAACACCGGGGAGCTGTTTTTT,CASSSPTRGNTGELFF,NA,NA,TRBJ2-2,TRBV5-6
TGTGCCAGCAGTGTTAAGGTGGGCACTGAAGCTTTCTTT,CASSVKVGTEAFF,NA,NA,TRBJ1-1,TRBV7-8
TGTGCCACCAGCAGAGACGCCAGGGAGCAGGACACCATATACTTT,CATSRDAREQDTIYF,NA,NA,TRBJ1-3,TRBV15
TGTGCCAGCAGCGGGGTGGTGACAGCCGGCAATAAGCAGTTCTTC,CASSGVVTAGNKQFF,NA,NA,TRBJ2-1,TRBV7-2
TGTGCCAGCAGCTCTAGTTCGATTGAAGCTTCCTTC,CASSSSSIEASF,NA,NA,TRBJ1-1,TRBV7-9
TGTGCCAGCAGCCAGCTCGGAAACACCACATATTTT,CASSQLGNTTYF,NA,NA,TRBJ1-3,TRBV9
TGCAGTGGGACAGTGAGGACGGGGACCACTGAAGCTTTCTTT,CSGTVRTGTTEAFF,many,NA,TRBJ1-1,TRBV20-1
TGCGCCAGCAGCCAAGTTACTACAGACAATGAGCAGTTCTTC,CASSQVTTDNEQFF,many,NA,TRBJ2-1,TRBV4-3
TGCAGTGCTAGAGATCTTGACAGATACAATGAGCAGTTCTTC,CSARDLDRYNEQFF,NA,NA,TRBJ2-1,TRBV20-1
TGTGCCAGCTCACCAGGCAGGACAACCCGGGACGAGCAGTACTTC,CASSPGRTTRDEQYF,many,NA,TRBJ2-7,TRBV18
TGCGCCAGCAGCGATCTCCTAGCGGGGGGCTTGACAGATACGCAGTATTTT,CASSDLLAGGLTDTQYF,many,TRBD2,TRBJ2-3,TRBV5-1
TGTGCCAGCAGTTTAACCCCGCAGGGGATTCAGCCCCAGCATTTT,CASSLTPQGIQPQHF,NA,NA,TRBJ1-5,TRBV27
TGTGCCAGCAGTCCCTTCTCAGATGGGAACACTGAAGCTTTCTTT,CASSPFSDGNTEAFF,many,NA,TRBJ1-1,TRBV2
TGTGCCAGCAGCTCCCGGGACGTCACCTACGAGCAGTACTTC,CASSSRDVTYEQYF,many,NA,TRBJ2-7,TRBV7-2
TGTGCCACCAGCAGAGGAGCAGGGAACAATGAGCAGTTCTTC,CATSRGAGNNEQFF,NA,NA,TRBJ2-1,TRBV15
TGTGCCAGCAGCCCTGGACAGGGTTTGTATGGCTACACCTTC,CASSPGQGLYGYTF,NA,TRBD1,TRBJ1-2,TRBV7-9
TGCGCCAGCAGCTGGGGACAACTGTTTTTT,CASSWGQLFF,NA,NA,TRBJ1-4,TRBV5-1
TGTGCCAGCAGCTTAAGGGGGGCCACAGAAACGCTGTATTTT,CASSLRGATETLYF,NA,NA,TRBJ2-3,TRBV19
TGTGCCAGCAGCTTCCGGGGGACCGCGAACAACGGGCAGCTGTTTTTT,CASSFRGTANNGQLFF,NA,NA,TRBJ2-2,TRBV9
TGTGCCAGCGGGACTGAAAGGACAGGGAACACTGAAGCTTTCTTT,CASGTERTGNTEAFF,NA,TRBD1,TRBJ1-1,TRBV7-9
TGTGCCAGCAGCTTAGGCGGGGGGCTGGGCCATGGCTACTTT,CASSLGGGLGHGYF,NA,NA,TRBJ1-5,TRBV7-2
TGTGCCATCAGTGGGCCCGACAGGAACTATGGCAACACGTTC,CAISGPDRNYGNTF,NA,NA,TRBJ1-2,TRBV10-3
TGCGCCAGCAGCTTGCAGGGCAGGTCGGAGGAGACCCAGTACTTC,CASSLQGRSEETQYF,NA,NA,TRBJ2-5,TRBV5-1
TGTGCCAGCAGTGAGACTCCTCTAGGAGGATCACCCCTCCACTTT,CASSETPLGGSPLHF,few,NA,TRBJ1-6,TRBV25-1
TGTGCCATCAGTGAAGACAGCTACGAGCAGTACTTC,CAISEDSYEQYF,NA,NA,TRBJ2-7,TRBV10-3
TGCAGCGTTGAAGAGTCGGGGGATCAGCCCCAGCATTTT,CSVEESGDQPQHF,many,NA,TRBJ1-5,TRBV29-1
TGCAGTGCTAGGCTTCGGTTTAGCAATCACTTC,CSARLRFSNHF,NA,NA,TRBJ2-5,TRBV20-1
TGTGCCAGCAGTGAACTAGGGGGGACAGATACGCAGTATTTT,CASSELGGTDTQYF,few,NA,TRBJ2-3,TRBV25-1
TGTGCCAGCAGCTTAGCGGCAGCTGGTAGGTATGGCTACACCTTC,CASSLAAAGRYGYTF,NA,NA,TRBJ1-2,TRBV7-9
TGTGCCACCAGCAGAGATCGAGGAAGCTTCGACGAGCAGTACTTC,CATSRDRGSFDEQYF,NA,NA,TRBJ2-7,TRBV15
TGTGCTAGCAGCTTAGCGACAGGAGATAATTCACACCTCTTT,CASSLATGDNSHLF,NA,NA,TRBJ2-3,TRBV7-7
TGTGCCAGCAGCCCGGGACAGCCTAGCACAGATACGCAGTATTTT,CASSPGQPSTDTQYF,many,TRBD1,TRBJ2-3,TRBV12-3/TRBV12-4
TGTGCCAGCAGAAGACAGGGAGGCCTTTCCTACGAGCAGTACTTC,CASRRQGGLSYEQYF,NA,NA,TRBJ2-7,TRBV6-5
TGTGCCAGCAGCTTAGCCGCGGGGTCCGGGTCGCAGTACTTC,CASSLAAGSGSQYF,NA,NA,TRBJ2-7,TRBV5-1
TGTGCCAGCAGCCACCTAAGACAGGAGCAAGCTTTCTTT,CASSHLRQEQAFF,NA,NA,TRBJ1-1,TRBV12-3/TRBV12-4
TGTGCCAGCAGACGAGTTCTTATCTCAAACACCGGGGAGCTGTTTTTT,CASRRVLISNTGELFF,once,NA,TRBJ2-2,TRBV12-3/TRBV12-4
TGTGCCAGCAGACTAACGGGGACTGCCACTGAAGATTTCTTC,CASRLTGTATEDFF,NA,NA,TRBJ2-1,TRBV2
TGTGCCAGCAGCCTCGGACAGGGGCAACGGGATTCACCCCTCCACTTT,CASSLGQGQRDSPLHF,many,TRBD1,TRBJ1-6,TRBV13
TGCGCCAGCAGTTTAAGGCAGGCGCACGAAAAACTGTTTTTT,CASSLRQAHEKLFF,NA,NA,TRBJ1-4,TRBV12-3/TRBV12-4
TGCGCCAGCAGCCAGCCCGGGGGCGGACCCACCATATATTTT,CASSQPGGGPTIYF,NA,NA,TRBJ1-3,TRBV5-1
TGCGGGAGTAGCGGGGGGAATGGGACCCAGTACTTC,CGSSGGNGTQYF,once,TRBD2,TRBJ2-5,TRBV10-1
TGTGCCAGCAGCACCCGGTCAAGGGAACGTTCACCCCTACACTTT,CASSTRSRERSPLHF,NA,NA,TRBJ1-6,TRBV7-2
TGCAGTGCTAGAGATGGGGGGCGAGGCTATGGCTACACCTTC,CSARDGGRGYGYTF,many,NA,TRBJ1-2,TRBV20-1
TGTGCCAGCATTTCGGGGGGGGGCAGGCACACTGAAGCTTTCTTT,CASISGGGRHTEAFF,NA,NA,TRBJ1-1,TRBV6-2/TRBV6-3
TGTGCCACCAGCAGAGATAGGGGGACTAGCTCGGGGGAGACCCAGTACTTC,CATSRDRGTSSGETQYF,NA,TRBD2,TRBJ2-5,TRBV15
TGTGCCATCGGTGGAGTGCGGGGGGAGGATACGCAGTATTTT,CAIGGVRGEDTQYF,few,TRBD2,TRBJ2-3,TRBV10-3
TGTGCCACTAGCCCGGGGTTCTACGAGCAGTACTTC,CATSPGFYEQYF,NA,NA,TRBJ2-7,TRBV7-3
TGTGCCAGCGAGTATCGGACAGGGGGCAGCTTTAAGGTGCCTAGCAATCAGCCCCAGCATTTT,CASEYRTGGSFKVPSNQPQHF,once,TRBD1,TRBJ1-5,TRBV5-6